This passage covers 2 T cell receptor beta chains from one sample sequenced in a study of siplizumab effects on memory and regulatory T cells. Assay: immunoSEQ multiplex PCR; the TCRdb copy retains only in-frame clones and omits some. The sample lists some 96,000 clones; more than 90% were seen once. Sequences were obtained from CD4+ T cells sorted from blood. The source is a human donor in good health.

The genes are TRBV5-1 and TRBJ2-3; D call uncertain. CDR1 is SGHRS and CDR2 is YFSETQ in the germline V gene. This CDR3 comprises 15 residues. V was clipped by 0 bases and J by 1 base, with 9 bases between them. CDR3 sequence (DNA): TGCGCCAGCAGCTTGGTGCGCTCGGGCACAGATACGCAGTATTTT. Protein product: CASSLVRSGTDTQYF.

The rearrangement links TRBV9 to TRBJ2-1, with no clear D. This CDR3 spans 15 amino acids. V lost 4 bases and J lost 9, with 20 bases in between. Germline-derived CDR1 and CDR2 are SGDLS and YYNGEE. The CDR3 sequence: CASSTIQRPWGEQFF. In nucleotides, the CDR3 is TGTGCCAGCAGCACCATCCAAAGGCCATGGGGTGAGCAGTTCTTC.